This paragraph covers one T cell receptor beta chain sequence. Authors' analysis steps: Amplified reference gene primers provided the basis for estimating nucleated cell counts. Generated by immunoSEQ multiplex PCR, the TCRdb table keeps only in-frame clones and is missing some. The V and J calls and the clone size are those of that table, but D and trimming were determined from the DNA. The sample records about 210,000 clones, 80% to 90% being singletons. The data were taken from a study of blood T cell repertoires in COVID-19. Study-wide context: Donors in the United States, Italy and Spain gave samples during acute or convalescent COVID-19. Nucleic acid was either cDNA or gDNA, and it came from T cells, B-cell-depleted T cells, or PBMCs.

The length of the CDR3 is 13 residues. Germline assignment: CDR1 SGHTA and CDR2 FQGNSA. Between the trimmed V and J ends, which lost 5 bases and 0 bases, there was a span of 8 bases. V usage is TRBV7-2 and J usage is TRBJ2-7; maybe TRBD2 (5 bases). This clonotype was obtained from a woman in her fifties or sixties with acute or convalescent COVID-19. Sequencing was done on a sample of peripheral blood. In nucleotides, the CDR3 is TGTGCCAGCAGCCAGGACTTCTCCTACGAGCAGTACTTC. It specifies CASSQDFSYEQYF.